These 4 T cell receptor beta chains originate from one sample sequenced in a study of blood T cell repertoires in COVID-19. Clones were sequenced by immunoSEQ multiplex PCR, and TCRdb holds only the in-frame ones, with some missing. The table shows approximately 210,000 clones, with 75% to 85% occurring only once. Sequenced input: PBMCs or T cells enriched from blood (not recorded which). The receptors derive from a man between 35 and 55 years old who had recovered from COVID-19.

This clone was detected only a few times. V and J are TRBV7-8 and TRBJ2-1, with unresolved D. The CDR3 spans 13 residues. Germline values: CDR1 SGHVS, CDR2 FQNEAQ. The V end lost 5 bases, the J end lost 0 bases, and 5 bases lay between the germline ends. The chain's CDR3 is CASSQSSYNEQFF. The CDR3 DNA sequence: TGTGCCAGCAGCCAGAGCTCCTACAATGAGCAGTTCTTC.

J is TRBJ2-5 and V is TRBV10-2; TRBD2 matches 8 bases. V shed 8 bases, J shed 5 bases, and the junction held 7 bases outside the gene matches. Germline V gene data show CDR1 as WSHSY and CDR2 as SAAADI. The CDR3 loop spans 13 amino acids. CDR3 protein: CASRTSMGETQYF. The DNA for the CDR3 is TGCGCCAGCCGGACTAGCATGGGGGAGACCCAGTACTTC.

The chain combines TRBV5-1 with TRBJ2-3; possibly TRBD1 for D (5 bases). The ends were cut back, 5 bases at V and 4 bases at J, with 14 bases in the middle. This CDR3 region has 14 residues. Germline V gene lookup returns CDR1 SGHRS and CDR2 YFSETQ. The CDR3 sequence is CASRPPGMADTQYF. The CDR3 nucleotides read TGCGCCAGCAGGCCCCCAGGGATGGCAGATACGCAGTATTTT.

The DNA of the CDR3 is TGTGCCAGCAGCTCCGAGAGGGTAGCAAAACTGTTTTTT. Its translation: CASSSERVAKLFF. This sequence joins TRBV7-9 and TRBJ1-4, with D unclear. Trimming removed 4 bases at V and 10 bases at J, with 13 bases between. The germline V gene has CDR1 SEHNR and CDR2 FQNEAQ (reference sequence). The CDR3 contains 13 residues. Together with reference TRBV7-9 and TRBJ1-4, the CDR3 gives the full variable domain: DTGVSQNPRHKITKRGQNVTFRCDPISEHNRLYWYRQTLGQGPEFLTYFQNEAQLEKSRLLSDRFSAERPKGSFSTLEIQRTEQGDSAMYLCASSSERVAKLFFGSGTQLSVL.